This TCR beta chain was identified in a study of T cells after yellow fever vaccination. Points from the study as a whole: CD4 and CD8 compartments shared a small share of clonotypes, likely from convergent recombination.

Notes on this clonotype: Antigen: not known.

TCRdb re-called the 5' RACE reads through MiXCR, storing one row per CDR3 protein. There are approximately 580,000 distinct CDR3 sequences in the sample; 17% occur only once, and roughly 17% lies in the top ten. Trimming pared 8 bases from V and 4 bases from J, leaving 14 bases between. This CDR3 contains 14 residues. The V and J genes are TRBV12-3 or TRBV12-4 and TRBJ2-2, with D unresolved. Sequenced here: PBMCs, sampled about 5 days after the first yellow fever vaccination. The origin of this receptor is a man aged 18 to 29 who received the YFV17D yellow fever vaccine. The chain's CDR3 is CASSTGPSTGELFF. For the CDR3, the DNA is TGTGCCAGCTCTACCGGCCCAAGCACCGGGGAGCTGTTTTTT.